This T cell receptor (beta chain) was identified during a study of T-cell reconstitution after alpha-beta-depleted transplantation in children. A TCRbeta library incorporating unique molecular identifiers was prepared. TCRdb used MiXCR to reprocess the PCR reads, holding one entry per CDR3 protein. The sample consists of 6,400 or so distinct CDR3 sequences, 16% of them appearing once. This clonotype has only a few counts. The V gene's germline CDR1 is SGHAT and CDR2 FQNNGV. With 1 base clipped from V and 1 base from J, the junction kept 9 bases outside the gene matches. The CDR3 totals 18 residues. The clonotype originates from a male patient aged 10-17 years who had a stem cell transplant for acute myeloid leukemia, so the T cells may come from the graft donor. The sequences come from PBMCs, mostly from graft donor cells, collected 60 days after TCRalphabeta/CD19-depleted stem cell transplant. The chain carries TRBV11-2 and TRBJ2-2; 7 nucleotides line up with TRBD2. The CDR3 sequence is CASSLGGGSGWNTGELFF. The CDR3 DNA is TGTGCCAGCAGCTTAGGGGGAGGGTCGGGATGGAACACCGGGGAGCTGTTTTTT. Together with reference TRBV11-2 and TRBJ2-2, the CDR3 gives the full variable domain: EAGVAQSPRYKIIEKRQSVAFWCNPISGHATLYWYQQILGQGPKLLIQFQNNGVVDDSQLPKDRFSAERLKGVDSTLKIQPAKLEDSAVYLCASSLGGGSGWNTGELFFGEGSRLTVL.